This T cell receptor beta chain comes out of a study of shared clonotypes between healthy human individuals. For the study at large: Donor composition was two women and three men, aged 18 to 49.

The protocol was immunoSEQ multiplex PCR, while the TCRdb copy is restricted to in-frame clones and leaves out a portion. This sample carries around 1,900,000 clones, 93% of them seen once, and the ten largest clones take around 1.8%. Terminally differentiated effector memory CD45RA+ cells were excluded by CCR7 positive selection of CD45RO-negative cells. Study-level findings and limits: Several donors showed sharing of 4.5% to 6% of naive CD4 clonotypes.

This CDR3 spans 16 amino acids. From germline, CDR1 is MGHRA and CDR2 YSYEKL. The V and J ends lost 1 base and 8 bases respectively, with 17 bases between them. Remarks on this clone: No antigen is known for it.

The source of this sequence is a man aged 18 to 35 in good health. Some clones in this sample may be carry-over from other donors' samples. Sequenced material: naive CD8+ T cells from PBMCs. The chain couples TRBV4-1 to TRBJ1-4; D possibly corresponds to TRBD1 (5 bases). CDR3 DNA: TGCGCCAGCAGCCAAGTTGGGACTTGGTTTGGAGAAAAACTGTTTTTT. Its protein is CASSQVGTWFGEKLFF.